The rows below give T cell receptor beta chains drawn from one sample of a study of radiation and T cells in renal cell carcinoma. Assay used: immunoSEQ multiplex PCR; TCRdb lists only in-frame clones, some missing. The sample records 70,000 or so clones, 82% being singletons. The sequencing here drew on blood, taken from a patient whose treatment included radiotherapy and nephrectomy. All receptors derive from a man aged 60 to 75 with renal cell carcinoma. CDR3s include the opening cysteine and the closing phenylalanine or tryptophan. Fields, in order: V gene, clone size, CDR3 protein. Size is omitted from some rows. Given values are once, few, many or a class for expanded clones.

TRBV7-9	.	CASSLGPPRAGELFF
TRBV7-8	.	CASSLGQGLSNEQFF
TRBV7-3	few	CASSLRQGIGTQYF
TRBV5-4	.	CASSLAGRLHDTQYF
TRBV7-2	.	CASSLAVFPDTQYF
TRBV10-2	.	CASSDSGANVNYGYTF
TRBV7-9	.	CASSFQLAPGGFF
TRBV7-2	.	CASSLTRTREQYF
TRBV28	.	CASSRPGTRDGYTF
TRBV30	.	CAWSLGGDNQPQHF